This paragraph reports one T cell receptor (beta chain). Its antigen is still unknown. The sample comes from a study of shared clonotypes between healthy human individuals. Study-level findings and limits: Sharing across four donors was highest in naive CD4 (roughly 5%) and lowest in memory CD8 (approximately 0.4%).

With V trimmed by 2 bases and J by 0 bases, 7 bases remained unmatched. There are 19 residues in the CDR3. Germline-derived CDR1 and CDR2 are SGHRS and YFSETQ. The repertoire was sequenced with immunoSEQ multiplex PCR; TCRdb's copy has only in-frame clones and lacks some. Of some 980,000 clones detected, 60% to 85% appear once; the ten largest clones hold approximately 1.5%. This chain links TRBV5-1 with TRBJ2-2; TRBD2 matches 13 bases. The clonotype was recovered from a man between 18 and 29 years old in good health. The sample consisted of memory CD4+ T cells sorted from blood. The subset denotes: CD45RA-negative fraction. The CDR3 sequence is CASSFGTSGVLSNTGELFF. CDR3 DNA: TGCGCCAGCAGCTTCGGGACTAGCGGGGTATTGTCGAACACCGGGGAGCTGTTTTTT.